The present T cell receptor (beta chain) was sequenced within a study of blood T cell repertoires in COVID-19 (dated by TCRdb to about 2020). For the study in its entirety: The collaborator samples originated in the United States, Italy and Spain and spanned the acute and convalescent phases of COVID-19. The material from the prospective study consisted of cDNA or gDNA derived from T cells, B-cell-depleted T cells, or PBMCs. HLA class I and class II types, where available, came from metadata supplied by the sample provider rather than from assay-based typing. The repertoires were released in a freely available public database intended as a resource for research on the immune response to SARS-CoV-2. A de-identified subject ID, COVID-19 status, age in years and sex were almost always included in the sample metadata. The samples were drawn from the first 160 participants of the ongoing ImmuneRACE study and from 950 to 1,500 subjects provided by 6 global collaborators. Deeply sampled blood TCRbeta repertoires from subjects exposed to, actively infected with, or recovered from COVID-19 were included in the dataset.

The germline V gene sets CDR1 to LGHNT and CDR2 to FRNRAP. Germline trimming amounts to 1 base on V and 3 bases on J, with 7 as the count of junction bases outside the gene matches. The CDR3 runs 16 amino acids, cysteine and phenylalanine included. Just CDR3 DNA is preserved here, 48 bases in frame from base 1. Comment on this clone: It lacks a known antigen. No per-base quality is available; no much larger clone lies one base away.

Collaborating institutions collected whole blood in K2EDTA tubes following their own protocols. For TCRbeta analysis, collaborators shipped samples in one of three forms: frozen whole blood, isolated PBMCs, or DNA extracted from either of those sample types. Paper-wide results and their limitations: The amount of clinical and demographic metadata varied by source and participant and was provided uncurated.

The immunoSEQ Assay, a bias-controlled multiplex PCR, was used to amplify TCRbeta CDR3 regions from genomic DNA. The study's processing was this. Within the assay, amplification of reference gene primers was used to estimate how many nucleated cells each sample contained. To quantify the absolute abundance of each unique TCRbeta CDR3 rearrangement, sequence reads were collapsed and filtered. For each sample, productive Simpson clonality was calculated as the square root of Simpson's diversity index across productive rearrangements. TCRdb obtained this table from immuneACCESS and retained in-frame rearrangements with V and J assigned. These tables miss some clones; where compared with another copy, unresolved V genes account for less than half of the shortfall, and the remainder is unexplained. V, J and clone size derive from that table, while D and trimming were established from the DNA sequence. The sample has 100,000 to 120,000 clones on record, roughly 80% of them singletons. 8.5% to 9.5% of the sample comes from the top ten.

Sequenced: peripheral blood. This TCR was sampled from a woman aged 70-85 years with acute or convalescent COVID-19. Here the chain combines TRBV12-5 and TRBJ2-7, with TRBD2 identical over 9 junction bases. CDR3 region: CASGLASGTQRYEQYF. The nucleotide sequence is given as TGTGCTAGTGGTTTGGCTAGCGGGACCCAGCGCTACGAGCAGTACTTC. Supplemented by the reference TRBV12-5 and TRBJ2-7 proteins around the CDR3, the complete variable domain is DARVTQTPRHKVTEMGQEVTMRCQPILGHNTVFWYRQTMMQGLELLAYFRNRAPLDDSGMPKDRFSAEMPDATLATLKIQPSEPRDSAVYFCASGLASGTQRYEQYFGPGTRLTVT.